This T cell receptor beta chain originates from a study of shared clonotypes between healthy human individuals. Across the study: Each donor had three CD4 naive, three CD4 memory, two CD8 naive and one CD8 memory plate. Whole-study results and caveats: A generally larger estimated richness was seen in naive subsets than in memory subsets.

Data came from immunoSEQ multiplex PCR; TCRdb stores just in-frame clones and leaves some out. Here the sample spans a few million clones, around 93% being singletons. For this clone: The antigen remains unidentified. The sample holds other DNA sequences that translate to the same CDR3.

Positively selected for CCR7, the CD45RO-negative cells used as naive CD8 cells excluded terminally differentiated effector memory CD45RA+ cells. This CDR3 region has 14 residues. CDR1 is MNHEY and CDR2 is SVGAGI in the germline V gene. The V gene end was trimmed by 0 bases and the J gene end by 5 bases; junction bases not matched to a gene: 3. The gene calls are TRBV6-5 and TRBJ1-1; 7 positions match TRBD1. The sample comprised naive CD8+ T cells from PBMCs. This clonotype originated in a man aged 18 to 29 in good health. Some clones in this sample may be carry-over from other donors' samples. The CDR3 reads CASSYSEGATEAFF. DNA for the CDR3: TGTGCCAGCAGTTACTCGGAGGGGGCGACTGAAGCTTTCTTT.